Listed here is a single T cell receptor (beta chain). CDR3 length: 15 amino acids. From germline, CDR1 is SNHLY and CDR2 FYNNEI. With 4 bases removed from V and 2 bases from J, the gap between germline ends came to 12 bases. The record originates from a study of OX40 agonist ivuxolimab in advanced cancers. Overall study context: Of mixed ages from about 23 to 90 and averaging roughly 64 years, the group was just under 85% male. Three patients showed partial responses: one hepatocellular carcinoma and two cutaneous melanoma cases.

Assay: immunoSEQ multiplex PCR; the TCRdb copy retains only in-frame clones and omits some. The sample has 80,000 to 95,000 clones; 92% are singletons. The rearrangement joins TRBV2 to TRBJ1-5; the D gene is possibly TRBD1 (6 bases). The input for sequencing was CD4+ or CD8+ T cells sorted from blood, taken in a trial of the OX40 agonist ivuxolimab. This TCR derives from an adult with an advanced solid tumor such as melanoma, head and neck, liver or kidney cancer. CDR3 amino acids: CASSAGGPGNQPQHF. In nucleotides, the CDR3 is TGTGCCAGCAGTGCGGGGGGGCCGGGCAATCAGCCCCAGCATTTT.